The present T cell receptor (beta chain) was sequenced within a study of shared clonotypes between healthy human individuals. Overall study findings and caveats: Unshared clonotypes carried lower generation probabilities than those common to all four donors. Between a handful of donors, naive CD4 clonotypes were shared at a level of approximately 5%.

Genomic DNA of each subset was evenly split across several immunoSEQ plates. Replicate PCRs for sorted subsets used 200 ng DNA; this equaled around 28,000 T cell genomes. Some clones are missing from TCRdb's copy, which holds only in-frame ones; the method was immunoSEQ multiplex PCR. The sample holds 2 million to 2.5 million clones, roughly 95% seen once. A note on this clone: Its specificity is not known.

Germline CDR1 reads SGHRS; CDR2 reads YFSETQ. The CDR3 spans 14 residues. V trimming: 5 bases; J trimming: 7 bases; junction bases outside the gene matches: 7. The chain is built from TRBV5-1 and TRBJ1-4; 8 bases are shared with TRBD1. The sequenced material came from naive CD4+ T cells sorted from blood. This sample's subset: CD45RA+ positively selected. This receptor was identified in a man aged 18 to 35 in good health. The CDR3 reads CASRTGTGSEKLFF. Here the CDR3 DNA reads TGCGCCAGCAGGACCGGGACAGGTAGTGAAAAACTGTTTTTT.